These T cell receptor beta chains were read from a single sample in a study of blood T cell repertoires in COVID-19. This table comes from immunoSEQ multiplex PCR, and its TCRdb copy is limited to in-frame clones, with some not included. Altogether 150,000 or so clones are present, about 85% being singletons, with the ten largest covering about 5.6%. Sequenced: peripheral blood. Receptor source: a woman between 45 and 60 years old with COVID-19, enrolled during active disease. Both conserved end residues are part of each CDR3. The D gene is left open where the match is weak.

V,D,CDR3
TRBV6-5,TRBD1,CASSTGGFGYTF
TRBV19,TRBD1,CASSHLWDRFYGYTF
TRBV27,-,CASSTMNTQYF
TRBV6-5,TRBD1,CASSLGQDHTEAFF
TRBV5-6,TRBD1,CASSLRGRSGNTIYF
TRBV18,-,CASSPGATGNTEAFF
TRBV12-3/TRBV12-4,TRBD1,CASREGANEQFF
TRBV7-2,-,CASSLVLSTDTQYF
TRBV19,TRBD1,CASSLTGGAGHEQFF
TRBV28,-,CASSALGGSGYEQYF
TRBV2,TRBD2,CASSVLAGSDTQYF
TRBV7-2,TRBD2,CASSPRLAGATDTQYF
TRBV7-2,TRBD1,CASSVGQGPAYGYTF
TRBV5-4,TRBD1,CASSWDSSYNSPLHF
TRBV23-1,-,CASRRDRRISGYNEQFF
TRBV28,-,CASSHLTGFTEAFF
TRBV18,-,CASSLGDTGELFF
TRBV28,TRBD1,CASSHGQGVYGYTF
TRBV9,-,CASSPEGWDSSGQYF
TRBV28,-,CASRLIPGWRGTGELFF
TRBV18,TRBD2,CASSPGLATYEQYF
TRBV7-7,TRBD2,CASSMGRGGPDTQYF
TRBV2,-,CASSETGFNEQFF
TRBV10-3,TRBD1,CAISTGQGGNQPQHF
TRBV9,TRBD2,CASSAGLAIGEETQYF
TRBV18,TRBD1,CASSIGTDTDGYTF
TRBV5-4,TRBD2,CASSSMTSGGVRETQYF
TRBV6-5,TRBD1,CASTERTGWTGELFF